This T cell receptor (beta chain) was identified in a study of blood T cell repertoires in COVID-19. Study at large: Samples representing acute and convalescent COVID-19 were sourced from the United States, Italy and Spain. Sources were T cells, B-cell-depleted T cells, or PBMCs; the material itself was cDNA or gDNA.

Authors' data handling: Nucleated cell counts were estimated from reference gene primer amplification. TCRdb's table, derived via immunoSEQ multiplex PCR, lists solely in-frame clones and lacks some. For V, J and clone size, that table is used; D and trimming come from the DNA. The sample includes tens of thousands of clones, 88% of them seen just once. The V and J ends lost 2 bases and 3 bases, in that order; junction bases with no gene match: 4. The germline gives CDR1 SEHNR, CDR2 FQNEAQ (reference sequence). The CDR3 consists of 15 residues. Sequencing was performed on peripheral blood. This TCR was sampled from a man between 60 and 75 years old with acute or convalescent COVID-19. This rearrangement joins TRBV7-9 to TRBJ2-7; TRBD2 matches at 10 bases. CDR3 bases: TGTGCCAGCAGCTTACTACTAGCGGGACTCTACGAGCAGTACTTC. Residues: CASSLLLAGLYEQYF. Full variable domain (remainder filled in from reference TRBV7-9 and TRBJ2-7): DTGVSQNPRHKITKRGQNVTFRCDPISEHNRLYWYRQTLGQGPEFLTYFQNEAQLEKSRLLSDRFSAERPKGSFSTLEIQRTEQGDSAMYLCASSLLLAGLYEQYFGPGTRLTVT.